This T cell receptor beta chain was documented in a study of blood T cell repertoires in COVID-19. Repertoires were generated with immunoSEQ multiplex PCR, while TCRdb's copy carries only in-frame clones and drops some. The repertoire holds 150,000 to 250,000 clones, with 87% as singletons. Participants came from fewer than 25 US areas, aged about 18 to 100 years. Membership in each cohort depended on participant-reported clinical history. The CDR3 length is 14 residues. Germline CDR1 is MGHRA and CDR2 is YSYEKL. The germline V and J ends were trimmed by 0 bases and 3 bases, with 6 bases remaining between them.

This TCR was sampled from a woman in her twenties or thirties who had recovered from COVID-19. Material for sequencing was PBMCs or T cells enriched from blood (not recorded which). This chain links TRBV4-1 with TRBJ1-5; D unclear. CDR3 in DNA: TGCGCCAGCAGCCAAGACAGTAACAATCAGCCCCAGCATTTT. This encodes CASSQDSNNQPQHF.